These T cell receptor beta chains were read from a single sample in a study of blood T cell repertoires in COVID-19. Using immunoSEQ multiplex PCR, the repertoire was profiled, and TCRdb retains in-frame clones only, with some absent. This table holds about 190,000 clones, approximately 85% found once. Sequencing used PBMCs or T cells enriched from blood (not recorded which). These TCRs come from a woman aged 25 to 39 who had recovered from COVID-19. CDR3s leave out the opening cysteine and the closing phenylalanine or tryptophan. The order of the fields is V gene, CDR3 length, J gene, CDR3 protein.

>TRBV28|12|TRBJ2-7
ASSLRAGLYEQY
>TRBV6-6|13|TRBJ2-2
ASSLLEGNTGELF
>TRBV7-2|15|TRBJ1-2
ASSLGVGGNTNYGYT
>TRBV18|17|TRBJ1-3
ASSPTGTGTSTSGNTIY
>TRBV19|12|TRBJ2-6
ASKAGSGANVLT
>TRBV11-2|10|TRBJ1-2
ASSSQGEGYT
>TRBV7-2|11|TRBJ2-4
ASSPRAKNIQY
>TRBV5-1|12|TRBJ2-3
ASSPPGQGDTQY
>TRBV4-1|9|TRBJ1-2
ASTSGDGYT
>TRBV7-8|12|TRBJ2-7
ASSLGPGVYEQY
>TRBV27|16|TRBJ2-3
ASSSIAGGSVSTDTQY
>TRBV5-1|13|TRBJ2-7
ARGWGVPPGYEQY
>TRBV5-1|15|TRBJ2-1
ASSPGTSPNPSNEQF
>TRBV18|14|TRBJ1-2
ASSPLEGAVNYGYT
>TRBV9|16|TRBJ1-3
ASSVDIGRGVAGNTIY
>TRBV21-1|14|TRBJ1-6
ASSKRNRGRNSPLH
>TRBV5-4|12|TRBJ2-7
ASSYQGGQGEQY
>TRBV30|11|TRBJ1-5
AWSTDSNQPQH
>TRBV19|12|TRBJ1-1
ASSSNPGNTEAF
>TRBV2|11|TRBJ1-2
ASMPGGTYGYT
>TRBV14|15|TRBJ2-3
ASSQDQGSGSTDTQY
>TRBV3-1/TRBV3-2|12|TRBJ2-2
ASRLSGRTGELF
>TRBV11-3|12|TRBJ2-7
ASSFTSEVGEQY
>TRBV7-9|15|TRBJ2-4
ASSIMTGVLAKNIQY
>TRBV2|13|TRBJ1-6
ASSEVSGNNSPLH
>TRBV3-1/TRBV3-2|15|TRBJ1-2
ASSQDLGDRARYGYT
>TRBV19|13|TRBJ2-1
ASSIEGTGYNEQF
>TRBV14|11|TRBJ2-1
ASNRLGSGEQF
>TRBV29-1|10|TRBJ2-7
SVRGSPYEQY
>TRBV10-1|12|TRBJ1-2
ASRGTGRNYGYT
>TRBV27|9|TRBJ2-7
ASGTLYEQY
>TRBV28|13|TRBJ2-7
ASSSAGGPPDEQY
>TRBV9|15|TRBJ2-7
ASGTGGDGYSPYEQY
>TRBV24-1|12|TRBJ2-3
ATSDSAGTDTQY
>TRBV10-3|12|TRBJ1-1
AIRGTAMNTEAF
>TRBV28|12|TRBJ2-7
ASTGLAGDYEQY
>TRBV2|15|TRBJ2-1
ASRPGLAGGYYNEQF
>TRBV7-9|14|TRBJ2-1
ASSLALGTDYNEQF
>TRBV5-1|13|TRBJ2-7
ASSLEGVSRYEQY
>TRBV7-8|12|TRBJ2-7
ATSLGSVAYEQY
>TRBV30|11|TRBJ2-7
AWSGLAGYEQY
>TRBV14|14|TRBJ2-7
ASSQTGQANTYEQY
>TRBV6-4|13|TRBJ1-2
ASSDSAGTNYGYT
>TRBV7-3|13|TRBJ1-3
ASSLTGGTGNTIY
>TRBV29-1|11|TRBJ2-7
SVDRGPNYEQY
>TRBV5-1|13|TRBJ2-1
ASSFTSGSLNEQF
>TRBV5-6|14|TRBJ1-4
ASSLAHRGKGEKLF
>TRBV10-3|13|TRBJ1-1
AISESRGANTEAF
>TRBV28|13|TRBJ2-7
ASSRGASGRDEQY
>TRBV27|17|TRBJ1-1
ASSFQTVWRQGKNTEAF
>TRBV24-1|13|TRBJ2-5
ATSDANRPQETQY
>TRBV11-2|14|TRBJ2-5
ASSFQFSQGQETQY
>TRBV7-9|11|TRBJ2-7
ASSEGTLHEQY